These 20 T cell receptor beta chains share one sample of origin, sequenced in a study of shared clonotypes between healthy human individuals. TCRdb's table, derived via immunoSEQ multiplex PCR, lists solely in-frame clones and lacks some. The sample includes about half a million clones, 79% seen only once; the top ten take roughly 13%. The sample comprised PBMCs. The receptors derive from a woman aged 40 to 50 in good health. Some clones in this sample may be carry-over from other donors' samples.

This clone was counted once. The rearrangement joins TRBV5-1 to TRBJ1-2; D gene uncertain. Germline CDR1 reads SGHRS; CDR2 reads YFSETQ. Trimming took 5 bases from V and 2 from J, leaving 16 bases between them. This CDR3 region has 15 residues. CDR3 sequence: CASRVGGGSNYGYTF. CDR3 nucleotides: TGCGCCAGCAGGGTTGGCGGAGGTTCGAACTATGGCTACACCTTC.

With regard to this clone: At the DNA level, this CDR3 is encoded by other sequences in the same sample as well. The V gene is TRBV18, the J gene TRBJ1-5, with unresolved D. CDR3 length: 14 residues. Germline-derived CDR1 and CDR2 are KGHSH and LQKENI. Trimming took off 2 bases at V and 0 bases at J, with 5 bases between the two ends. CDR3 amino acids: CASSPGISNQPQHF. CDR3 coding DNA: TGTGCCAGCTCACCAGGGATTAGCAATCAGCCCCAGCATTTT. The complete variable domain, with remaining parts taken from reference TRBV18 and TRBJ1-5, reads NAGVMQNPRHLVRRRGQEARLRCSPMKGHSHVYWYRQLPEEGLKFMVYLQKENIIDESGMPKERFSAEFPKEGPSILRIQQVVRGDSAAYFCASSPGISNQPQHFGDGTRLSIL.

This clone has ten or more counts. This rearrangement joins TRBV13 to TRBJ2-7; maybe TRBD1 (7 bases). There are 15 residues in the CDR3. V was clipped by 0 bases and J by 7 bases, with 16 bases between them. Germline lookup yields CDR1 PRHDT and CDR2 FYEKMQ (reference sequence). The chain's CDR3 is CASSLGRGGGEEQYF. The CDR3 DNA reads as TGTGCCAGCAGCTTAGGCCGTGGAGGGGGCGAGGAGCAGTACTTC. The full variable domain, its missing parts supplied by reference TRBV13 and TRBJ2-7, is AAGVIQSPRHLIKEKRETATLKCYPIPRHDTVYWYQQGPGQDPQFLISFYEKMQSDKGSIPDRFSAQQFSDYHSELNMSSLELGDSALYFCASSLGRGGGEEQYFGPGTRLTVT.

The chain employs TRBV18 and TRBJ2-7; 11 nucleotides match TRBD1. The V gene's germline CDR1 is KGHSH and CDR2 LQKENI. V gave up 3 bases and J gave up 7 bases; unmatched junction bases: 5. This CDR3 comprises 14 residues. CDR3 DNA sequence: TGTGCCAGCTCACCCGGACAGGGGGCGGGAGAGCAGTACTTC. Residues: CASSPGQGAGEQYF.

The chain employs TRBV5-4 and TRBJ2-1; tentatively, D is TRBD2 (7 bases). The CDR3 is 15 amino acids. Germline V CDR1 and CDR2: SGHNT, YYREEE (reference sequence). V was clipped by 4 bases and J by 7 bases, with 18 bases between them. The chain's CDR3 is CASSPLGGGRNEQFF. The DNA of the CDR3 is TGTGCCAGCAGCCCGCTAGGGGGGGGTCGGAATGAGCAGTTCTTC.

This chain links TRBV2 with TRBJ2-2; D is unclear. CDR1 is SNHLY and CDR2 is FYNNEI in the germline V gene. The CDR3 loop spans 14 amino acids. V gave up 2 bases and J gave up 6 bases, with 10 bases separating them. The CDR3 loop reads CASSETWTAGELFF. The CDR3 DNA follows: TGTGCCAGCAGTGAAACATGGACGGCCGGGGAGCTGTTTTTT.

Comment on this clone: This likely stems from a read error, as it lies one base from a far larger clone. Distinct nucleotide sequences in the sample also encode this CDR3. The rearrangement uses TRBV7-7 and TRBJ2-5; D is possibly TRBD1 (6 bases). The V end lost 9 bases, the J end lost 3 bases, and 23 bases lay between the germline ends. Per germline, CDR1 SSHAT and CDR2 FNYEAQ (reference sequence). This CDR3 has 16 amino acids. In DNA form, the CDR3 reads TGTGCCAGTAGCCATAATTTAGGGGGACAAGAAGAGACCCAGTACTTC. This codes for CASSHNLGGQEETQYF.

V is TRBV5-6 and J is TRBJ2-1, with D perhaps TRBD2 (5 bases). Per germline, CDR1 SGHDT and CDR2 YYEEEE. The CDR3 is 13 amino acids. V lost 3 bases and J 9 bases, leaving 13 bases between the germline ends. This chain's CDR3 is CASSSGLGGEQFF. For the CDR3, the DNA is TGTGCCAGCAGCTCCGGACTGGGTGGTGAGCAGTTCTTC.

The chain joins TRBV7-7 to TRBJ2-2; D gene uncertain. The CDR3 runs to 14 residues. The germline V and J ends were trimmed by 5 bases and 2 bases, with 9 bases remaining between them. CDR1 and CDR2 (germline): SSHAT, FNYEAQ (reference sequence). The CDR3 protein is CASSPGYNTGELFF. The CDR3 region has the DNA TGTGCCAGCAGCCCCGGGTACAACACCGGGGAGCTGTTTTTT.

This rearrangement joins TRBV25-1 to TRBJ1-2; no firm D call. The V gene lost 3 bases and the J gene lost 2 bases, with 7 bases spanning the gap. The CDR3 loop spans 13 amino acids. Looked up from germline, CDR1 is MGHDK and CDR2 is SYGVNS. The CDR3 coding sequence is TGTGCCAGCAGTGATCGGGGAAACTATGGCTACACCTTC. This codes for CASSDRGNYGYTF.

This clone turned up a few times. This chain connects TRBV4-1 to TRBJ1-4; D gene uncertain. V lost 5 bases and J lost 0, with 13 bases in between. CDR1 MGHRA and CDR2 YSYEKL come from the germline V gene. The CDR3 has 16 amino acids. The CDR3: CASSSRQSATNEKLFF. The CDR3, as DNA: TGCGCCAGCAGCTCTCGTCAGTCCGCAACTAATGAAAAACTGTTTTTT.

This clone has more than one count but fewer than ten. This sequence joins TRBV5-1 and TRBJ1-4; 7 positions match TRBD1. The CDR3 totals 15 residues. The J segment lost 6 bases and the V segment lost 2 bases, leaving 7 bases of the junction unmatched. Germline CDR1 and CDR2: SGHRS and YFSETQ. The CDR3 loop reads CASSLQGGADEKLFF. CDR3 in DNA: TGCGCCAGCAGCTTACAAGGGGGCGCGGATGAAAAACTGTTTTTT.

The V call is TRBV5-1, the J call TRBJ2-5; D is perhaps TRBD1 (6 bases). The CDR3 is 15 residues long. Trimming took off 4 bases at V and 5 bases at J, with 18 bases between the two ends. CDR1 SGHRS and CDR2 YFSETQ come from the germline V gene. CDR3 in amino acids: CASSPITTGLETQYF. CDR3 DNA: TGCGCCAGCAGCCCGATTACAACAGGGTTGGAGACCCAGTACTTC.

This clone has just one count. The chain employs TRBV30 and TRBJ1-2; D not resolved. Germline CDR1 reads GTSNPN; CDR2 reads SVGIG (reference sequence). Trimming took off 0 bases at V and 8 bases at J, with 7 bases between the two ends. This CDR3 has 11 residues. This chain's CDR3 is CAWSVGQGYTF. Written as DNA, the CDR3 is TGTGCCTGGAGTGTCGGCCAGGGCTACACCTTC. The full variable domain, its missing parts supplied by reference TRBV30 and TRBJ1-2, is SQTIHQWPATLVQPVGSPLSLECTVEGTSNPNLYWYRQAAGRGLQLLFYSVGIGQISSEVPQNLSASRPQDRQFILSSKKLLLSDSGFYLCAWSVGQGYTFGSGTRLTVV.

The chain has TRBV5-4 and TRBJ2-3; a weak D match, TRBD2 (5 bases). V lost 1 base and J 2 bases, leaving 8 bases between the germline ends. Germline assignment: CDR1 SGHNT and CDR2 YYREEE (reference sequence). The CDR3 runs to 14 residues. The CDR3 DNA sequence: TGTGCCAGCAGCTTGCCACTAGTCACAGATACGCAGTATTTT. Amino acids: CASSLPLVTDTQYF.

The CDR3 bases are TGTGCCACCAGCAGAGATTACAATGAGCAGTTCTTC. Protein: CATSRDYNEQFF. The V gene is TRBV15, the J gene TRBJ2-1, with D hard to call. The V gene lost 0 bases and the J gene lost 4 bases, with 1 base spanning the gap. The CDR3 consists of 12 residues. Germline loops: CDR1 LNHNV, CDR2 YYDKDF (reference sequence).

The chain uses TRBV18 and TRBJ2-7; D remains ambiguous. Trimming left V 0 bases short and J 5 bases short, with 8 bases between. This CDR3 contains 13 residues. The germline V gene has CDR1 KGHSH and CDR2 LQKENI. The CDR3 sequence: CASSPPSYHEQYF. The CDR3 nucleotides are TGTGCCAGCTCACCACCGTCTTACCACGAGCAGTACTTC.

The chain is built from TRBV18 and TRBJ1-1; 9 positions match TRBD1. Germline V gene lookup returns CDR1 KGHSH and CDR2 LQKENI. CDR3 length: 15 residues. The junction had 8 bases not matched to a gene; V was cut back by 5 bases and J by 4 bases. CDR3 residues: CASSASGQGGTEAFF. The CDR3, as DNA: TGTGCCAGCTCAGCCTCGGGACAGGGAGGCACTGAAGCTTTCTTT.

The V call is TRBV30, the J call TRBJ2-2; D tentatively reads TRBD1 or TRBD2 (5 bases each). The CDR3 spans 14 residues. V lost 3 bases to trimming and J lost 4 bases, with 12 bases between them. Germline CDR1 is GTSNPN and CDR2 is SVGIG (reference sequence). Here the CDR3 reads CAWRLGGSTGELFF. DNA for the CDR3: TGTGCCTGGAGGCTTGGGGGAAGCACCGGGGAGCTGTTTTTT.

This sequence joins TRBV4-2 and TRBJ2-2, with 7 nucleotides matching TRBD1. CDR1 and CDR2 from the germline V gene are LGHNA and YNFKEQ. The CDR3 has 14 amino acids. The junction had 3 bases not matched to a gene; V was cut back by 2 bases and J by 6 bases. This CDR3 is CASSQPQGSGELFF. In DNA, the CDR3 is TGTGCCAGCAGCCAACCACAGGGGTCCGGGGAGCTGTTTTTT.